A selection of T cell receptor beta chains follows, all from one sample in a study of blood T cell repertoires in COVID-19. The assay was immunoSEQ multiplex PCR, and TCRdb's table has in-frame clones only and misses some. The sample includes 100,000 to 120,000 clones, about 80% seen only once; the top ten take around 8%. Sequenced input: peripheral blood. Receptors originate from a woman in her thirties or forties with acute or convalescent COVID-19. The CDR3 runs from the conserved cysteine through the conserved F or W. A D gene is named only where the DNA matches it firmly. A row's size may be missing; if present it is once, few, many or a size class.

size: .
D: TRBD1
length: 16
J: TRBJ1-2
V: TRBV5-6
CDR3: CASSFGTGVLSYGHTF
DNA: TGTGCCAGCAGCTTCGGGACAGGGGTGTTATCCTATGGCCACACCTTC

size: .
D: .
length: 13
J: TRBJ2-7
V: TRBV5-1
CDR3: CASSLQANYEQYF
DNA: TGCGCCAGCAGCCTTCAGGCGAACTACGAGCAGTACTTC

size: .
D: TRBD1
length: 15
J: TRBJ2-1
V: TRBV27
CDR3: CASSPDRVSTNEQFF
DNA: TGTGCCAGCAGCCCAGACAGGGTAAGCACCAATGAGCAGTTCTTC

size: .
D: .
length: 14
J: TRBJ1-2
V: TRBV27
CDR3: CASSPSVGGIGYTF
DNA: TGTGCCAGCAGTCCCAGTGTGGGGGGGATTGGCTACACCTTC

size: .
D: TRBD2
length: 16
J: TRBJ2-4
V: TRBV7-2
CDR3: CASSSGLAVAKNIQYF
DNA: TGTGCCAGCAGCTCTGGACTAGCGGTGGCCAAAAACATTCAGTACTTC

size: once
D: .
length: 13
J: TRBJ1-5
V: TRBV7-2
CDR3: CASRADSNQPQHF
DNA: TGTGCCAGCAGGGCGGATAGCAATCAGCCCCAGCATTTT

size: .
D: TRBD1
length: 14
J: TRBJ2-2
V: TRBV5-1
CDR3: CASSVTQGAGELFF
DNA: TGCGCCAGCAGCGTAACCCAGGGGGCCGGGGAGCTGTTTTTT

size: .
D: TRBD1
length: 15
J: TRBJ1-5
V: TRBV18
CDR3: CASSPDRGGNQPQHF
DNA: TGTGCCAGCTCACCCGACAGGGGCGGCAATCAGCCCCAGCATTTT

size: once
D: TRBD1
length: 17
J: TRBJ1-2
V: TRBV18
CDR3: CASSQTSPGQGGYGYTF
DNA: TGTGCCAGCTCACAGACATCTCCGGGACAGGGGGGCTATGGCTACACCTTC

size: .
D: .
length: 12
J: TRBJ1-6
V: TRBV5-6
CDR3: CASSVENSPLHF
DNA: TGTGCCAGCAGCGTCGAGAATTCACCCCTCCACTTT

size: once
D: .
length: 14
J: TRBJ1-1
V: TRBV5-5
CDR3: CASSFNTANTEAFF
DNA: TGTGCCAGCAGCTTTAACACAGCGAACACTGAAGCTTTCTTT